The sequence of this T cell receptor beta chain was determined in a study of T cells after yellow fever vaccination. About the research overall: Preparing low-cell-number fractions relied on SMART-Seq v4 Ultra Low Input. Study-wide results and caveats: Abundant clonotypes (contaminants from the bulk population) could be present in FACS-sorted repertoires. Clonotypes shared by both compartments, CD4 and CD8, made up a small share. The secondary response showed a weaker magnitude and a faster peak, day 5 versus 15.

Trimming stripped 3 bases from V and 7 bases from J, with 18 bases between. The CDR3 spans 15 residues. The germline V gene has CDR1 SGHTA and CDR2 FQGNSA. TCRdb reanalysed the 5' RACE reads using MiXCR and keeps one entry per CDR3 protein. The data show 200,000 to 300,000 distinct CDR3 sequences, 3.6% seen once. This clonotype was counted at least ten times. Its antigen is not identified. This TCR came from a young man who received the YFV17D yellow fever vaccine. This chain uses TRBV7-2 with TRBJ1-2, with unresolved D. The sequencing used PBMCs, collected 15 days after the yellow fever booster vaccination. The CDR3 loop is CASSFIMGSRGGYTF. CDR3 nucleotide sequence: TGTGCCAGCAGCTTTATTATGGGTTCTCGAGGTGGCTACACCTTC.